A selection of T cell receptor beta chains follows, all from one sample in a study of T cells in Graves' hyperthyroidism and ophthalmopathy. MiXCR, run by TCRdb on the multiplex PCR reads, gives a single entry per CDR3 protein. The sample consists of a few hundred thousand distinct CDR3 sequences, roughly 50% of them appearing once. The source material was peripheral blood or thyroid tissue (not recorded which). These receptors originate from a woman under 30 with Graves' hyperthyroidism. CDR3s include the opening cysteine and the closing phenylalanine or tryptophan. Each record gives: clone size, J gene, D gene, V gene, CDR3 protein, CDR3 DNA. A D gene is named only where the DNA matches it firmly. Clone size appears in some rows only: once, few, many, or a class for an expanded clone.

clone size: NA; J gene: TRBJ1-2; D gene: NA; V gene: TRBV7-2; CDR3 protein: CASRPTREGVGGYTF; CDR3 DNA: TGTGCCAGCAGGCCAACTAGGGAGGGAGTGGGTGGCTACACCTTC
clone size: many; J gene: TRBJ1-1; D gene: NA; V gene: TRBV2; CDR3 protein: CASSEAFRVNTEAFF; CDR3 DNA: TGTGCCAGCAGTGAAGCGTTCAGGGTGAACACTGAAGCTTTCTTT
clone size: NA; J gene: TRBJ1-2; D gene: NA; V gene: TRBV20-1; CDR3 protein: CSARALRGGYGYTF; CDR3 DNA: TGCAGTGCGAGAGCCCTAAGAGGGGGCTATGGCTACACCTTC
clone size: NA; J gene: TRBJ2-2; D gene: NA; V gene: TRBV10-2; CDR3 protein: CASSDWTRFAGELFF; CDR3 DNA: TGCGCCAGCAGTGACTGGACACGCTTCGCCGGGGAGCTGTTTTTT
clone size: many; J gene: TRBJ1-2; D gene: TRBD1; V gene: TRBV6-6; CDR3 protein: CASSPGQGVALNYGYTF; CDR3 DNA: TGTGCCAGCAGTCCGGGACAGGGGGTTGCCCTTAACTATGGCTACACCTTC
clone size: NA; J gene: TRBJ2-2; D gene: NA; V gene: TRBV7-8; CDR3 protein: CASSLLWRNTGELFF; CDR3 DNA: TGTGCCAGCAGTTTACTTTGGCGGAACACCGGGGAGCTGTTTTTT
clone size: NA; J gene: TRBJ1-4; D gene: NA; V gene: TRBV19; CDR3 protein: CASSSPGRARKLFF; CDR3 DNA: TGTGCCAGTAGTAGCCCGGGCAGGGCCCGAAAACTGTTTTTT
clone size: NA; J gene: TRBJ2-6; D gene: TRBD1; V gene: TRBV2; CDR3 protein: CASSGQGAAGANVLTF; CDR3 DNA: TGTGCCAGCAGTGGACAGGGGGCAGCTGGGGCCAACGTCCTGACTTTC
clone size: many; J gene: TRBJ1-5; D gene: NA; V gene: TRBV4-1; CDR3 protein: CASSQGRNQPQHF; CDR3 DNA: TGTGCCAGTAGCCAGGGGCGCAATCAGCCCCAGCATTTT
clone size: few; J gene: TRBJ2-1; D gene: NA; V gene: TRBV5-4; CDR3 protein: CASSLDGSWYNEQFF; CDR3 DNA: TGTGCCAGCAGCTTGGACGGGAGTTGGTACAATGAGCAGTTCTTC
clone size: many; J gene: TRBJ2-5; D gene: NA; V gene: TRBV29-1; CDR3 protein: CSVGKTQGSQETQYF; CDR3 DNA: TGCAGCGTTGGGAAGACACAGGGATCCCAAGAGACCCAGTACTTC
clone size: NA; J gene: TRBJ2-2; D gene: TRBD2; V gene: TRBV7-3; CDR3 protein: CASSLWGTSGSGTGELFF; CDR3 DNA: TGTGCCAGCAGCTTATGGGGGACTAGCGGGAGTGGAACCGGGGAGCTGTTTTTT
clone size: NA; J gene: TRBJ1-2; D gene: TRBD1; V gene: TRBV30; CDR3 protein: CAFFFRDRGLNYGYTF; CDR3 DNA: TGTGCCTTTTTCTTCCGGGACAGGGGGCTGAACTATGGCTACACCTTC
clone size: many; J gene: TRBJ1-2; D gene: TRBD1; V gene: TRBV12-3/TRBV12-4; CDR3 protein: CASTTDRARYTF; CDR3 DNA: TGTGCCAGCACTACCGACAGGGCTCGCTACACCTTC
clone size: many; J gene: TRBJ2-5; D gene: NA; V gene: TRBV6-2/TRBV6-3; CDR3 protein: CASSYHRFQETQYF; CDR3 DNA: TGTGCCAGCAGTTACCACAGGTTCCAAGAGACCCAGTACTTC
clone size: NA; J gene: TRBJ1-1; D gene: NA; V gene: TRBV4-3; CDR3 protein: CASSHTPGTEAFF; CDR3 DNA: TGCGCCAGCAGCCACACCCCAGGGACTGAAGCTTTCTTT
clone size: NA; J gene: TRBJ2-7; D gene: TRBD1; V gene: TRBV7-2; CDR3 protein: CASSASGTVSYEQYF; CDR3 DNA: TGTGCCAGCAGCGCTTCCGGGACAGTATCTTACGAGCAGTACTTC
clone size: many; J gene: TRBJ2-7; D gene: NA; V gene: TRBV4-1; CDR3 protein: CASSQDNSYYEQYF; CDR3 DNA: TGCGCCAGCAGCCAAGACAACTCATACTACGAGCAGTACTTC
clone size: many; J gene: TRBJ2-7; D gene: NA; V gene: TRBV7-2; CDR3 protein: CASSLDRWALPYEQYF; CDR3 DNA: TGTGCCAGCAGCTTAGATCGGTGGGCCCTCCCCTACGAGCAGTACTTC
clone size: many; J gene: TRBJ1-4; D gene: NA; V gene: TRBV19; CDR3 protein: CASTRGTANEKLFF; CDR3 DNA: TGTGCCAGTACCCGGGGTACCGCTAATGAAAAACTGTTTTTT
clone size: many; J gene: TRBJ2-5; D gene: TRBD2; V gene: TRBV6-5; CDR3 protein: CASSSDSGIAVETQYF; CDR3 DNA: TGTGCCAGCAGTTCCGATAGCGGGATTGCGGTCGAGACCCAGTACTTC
clone size: NA; J gene: TRBJ1-5; D gene: NA; V gene: TRBV29-1; CDR3 protein: CSVSGDGNQPQHF; CDR3 DNA: TGCAGCGTTTCCGGGGACGGCAATCAGCCCCAGCATTTT
clone size: NA; J gene: TRBJ1-5; D gene: NA; V gene: TRBV20-1; CDR3 protein: CSAPLVANQPQHF; CDR3 DNA: TGCAGTGCGCCTCTTGTAGCAAATCAGCCCCAGCATTTT
clone size: many; J gene: TRBJ2-7; D gene: NA; V gene: TRBV27; CDR3 protein: CASSYRGHEQYF; CDR3 DNA: TGTGCCAGCAGTTACCGGGGGCACGAGCAGTACTTC
clone size: few; J gene: TRBJ2-1; D gene: NA; V gene: TRBV15; CDR3 protein: CATSRDYRGLYNEQFF; CDR3 DNA: TGTGCCACCAGCAGAGATTATCGGGGCCTCTACAATGAGCAGTTCTTC
clone size: few; J gene: TRBJ2-3; D gene: TRBD2; V gene: TRBV10-1; CDR3 protein: CASSDSSGKGADTQYF; CDR3 DNA: TGCGCCAGCAGTGACAGCAGCGGGAAGGGCGCAGATACGCAGTATTTT
clone size: NA; J gene: TRBJ2-5; D gene: TRBD1; V gene: TRBV25-1; CDR3 protein: CASRNDRGTETQYF; CDR3 DNA: TGTGCCAGCAGGAATGACAGGGGTACGGAGACCCAGTACTTC
clone size: NA; J gene: TRBJ1-4; D gene: TRBD1; V gene: TRBV2; CDR3 protein: CASSEGTGGGEKLFF; CDR3 DNA: TGTGCCAGCAGTGAAGGGACAGGGGGCGGTGAAAAACTGTTTTTT
clone size: many; J gene: TRBJ1-5; D gene: NA; V gene: TRBV7-2; CDR3 protein: CASSSVHLRGNQPQHF; CDR3 DNA: TGTGCCAGCAGCTCCGTCCACCTTAGGGGCAATCAGCCCCAGCATTTT
clone size: NA; J gene: TRBJ1-5; D gene: NA; V gene: TRBV6-1; CDR3 protein: CASSEALSGNQPQHF; CDR3 DNA: TGTGCCAGCAGTGAAGCGCTGTCGGGCAATCAGCCCCAGCATTTT
clone size: many; J gene: TRBJ2-5; D gene: NA; V gene: TRBV9; CDR3 protein: CASSLFIGGSQTQYF; CDR3 DNA: TGTGCCAGCAGCCTCTTTATAGGGGGGAGCCAGACCCAGTACTTC
clone size: NA; J gene: TRBJ2-7; D gene: TRBD2; V gene: TRBV7-9; CDR3 protein: CASTPGTSGRNEQYF; CDR3 DNA: TGTGCCAGCACCCCGGGGACTAGCGGGCGGAACGAGCAGTACTTC
clone size: NA; J gene: TRBJ1-5; D gene: NA; V gene: TRBV15; CDR3 protein: CATSRDRVAGEHF; CDR3 DNA: TGTGCCACCAGCAGAGATCGGGTGGCGGGCGAGCATTTT
clone size: NA; J gene: TRBJ1-2; D gene: NA; V gene: TRBV10-3; CDR3 protein: CAIQIQGTYGYTF; CDR3 DNA: TGTGCCATTCAGATCCAGGGGACATATGGCTACACCTTC
clone size: NA; J gene: TRBJ2-7; D gene: TRBD1; V gene: TRBV5-1; CDR3 protein: CASSFSRSGTAYEQYF; CDR3 DNA: TGCGCCAGCAGCTTTAGCAGGTCCGGGACAGCCTACGAGCAGTACTTC
clone size: few; J gene: TRBJ2-5; D gene: NA; V gene: TRBV29-1; CDR3 protein: CSVTRGPTKEAQYF; CDR3 DNA: TGCAGCGTCACCAGGGGACCGACGAAAGAGGCTCAGTACTTC
clone size: NA; J gene: TRBJ2-3; D gene: NA; V gene: TRBV7-6; CDR3 protein: CASNLMVTDTQYF; CDR3 DNA: TGTGCCAGCAACTTAATGGTGACAGATACGCAGTATTTT
clone size: NA; J gene: TRBJ1-1; D gene: TRBD1; V gene: TRBV29-1; CDR3 protein: CSVETSGTANTEAFF; CDR3 DNA: TGCAGCGTTGAGACTAGCGGGACAGCAAACACTGAAGCTTTCTTT
clone size: many; J gene: TRBJ1-2; D gene: TRBD1; V gene: TRBV19; CDR3 protein: CASSIRTGANYGYTF; CDR3 DNA: TGTGCCAGTAGCATAAGGACAGGCGCTAACTATGGCTACACCTTC
clone size: NA; J gene: TRBJ2-7; D gene: TRBD2; V gene: TRBV10-3; CDR3 protein: CATRPVAGGTPGRNEQYF; CDR3 DNA: TGTGCCACTCGTCCCGTAGCGGGAGGGACTCCCGGTAGGAACGAGCAGTACTTC
clone size: NA; J gene: TRBJ1-1; D gene: NA; V gene: TRBV24-1; CDR3 protein: CATSARKQANTEAFF; CDR3 DNA: TGTGCCACCAGTGCTAGGAAACAGGCGAACACTGAAGCTTTCTTT
clone size: few; J gene: TRBJ2-5; D gene: TRBD1; V gene: TRBV7-8; CDR3 protein: CASSLVTGQGAWETQYF; CDR3 DNA: TGTGCCAGCAGCTTAGTTACCGGACAGGGGGCATGGGAGACCCAGTACTTC
clone size: many; J gene: TRBJ1-1; D gene: NA; V gene: TRBV12-3/TRBV12-4; CDR3 protein: CASTVTVNTEAFF; CDR3 DNA: TGTGCCAGCACCGTGACAGTGAACACTGAAGCTTTCTTT
clone size: NA; J gene: TRBJ1-6; D gene: TRBD1; V gene: TRBV20-1; CDR3 protein: CSARLGTGSSPLHF; CDR3 DNA: TGCAGTGCTAGACTCGGGACAGGGAGTTCACCCCTCCACTTT
clone size: NA; J gene: TRBJ2-7; D gene: NA; V gene: TRBV20-1; CDR3 protein: CSAREALHSYEQYF; CDR3 DNA: TGCAGTGCTAGAGAAGCCCTTCACTCCTACGAGCAGTACTTC
clone size: NA; J gene: TRBJ2-5; D gene: NA; V gene: TRBV2; CDR3 protein: CASSPDTGGQETQYF; CDR3 DNA: TGTGCCAGCAGCCCTGACACCGGGGGCCAAGAGACCCAGTACTTC
clone size: NA; J gene: TRBJ2-7; D gene: TRBD2; V gene: TRBV10-1; CDR3 protein: CASSKGLAGAEQYF; CDR3 DNA: TGTGCCAGCAGCAAGGGACTAGCGGGAGCCGAGCAGTACTTC
clone size: NA; J gene: TRBJ1-5; D gene: NA; V gene: TRBV20-1; CDR3 protein: CSARDGREQGYSNQPQHF; CDR3 DNA: TGCAGTGCTAGAGATGGGAGGGAGCAGGGCTATAGCAATCAGCCCCAGCATTTT
clone size: many; J gene: TRBJ2-5; D gene: NA; V gene: TRBV20-1; CDR3 protein: CSARVYRQPAWGFGHVETQYF; CDR3 DNA: TGCAGTGCTAGAGTCTATCGACAACCTGCCTGGGGGTTTGGTCACGTAGAGACCCAGTACTTC
clone size: many; J gene: TRBJ1-5; D gene: TRBD1; V gene: TRBV20-1; CDR3 protein: CSARGTGGNQPQHF; CDR3 DNA: TGCAGTGCTAGAGGGACAGGGGGCAATCAGCCCCAGCATTTT
clone size: NA; J gene: TRBJ2-3; D gene: NA; V gene: TRBV20-1; CDR3 protein: CQSLGRYTQYF; CDR3 DNA: TGCCAGTCACTAGGACGATATACGCAGTATTTT
clone size: many; J gene: TRBJ2-5; D gene: NA; V gene: TRBV11-2; CDR3 protein: CASRDYRVSGTQYF; CDR3 DNA: TGTGCCAGCAGAGACTACAGGGTCTCGGGGACCCAGTACTTC
clone size: NA; J gene: TRBJ1-1; D gene: NA; V gene: TRBV20-1; CDR3 protein: CSAREGGDTLNTEAFF; CDR3 DNA: TGCAGTGCTAGGGAGGGAGGCGACACCCTGAACACTGAAGCTTTCTTT
clone size: many; J gene: TRBJ2-7; D gene: TRBD1; V gene: TRBV7-2; CDR3 protein: CASSLVVPGGAGEQYF; CDR3 DNA: TGTGCCAGCAGCTTAGTGGTACCAGGGGGCGCGGGGGAGCAGTACTTC